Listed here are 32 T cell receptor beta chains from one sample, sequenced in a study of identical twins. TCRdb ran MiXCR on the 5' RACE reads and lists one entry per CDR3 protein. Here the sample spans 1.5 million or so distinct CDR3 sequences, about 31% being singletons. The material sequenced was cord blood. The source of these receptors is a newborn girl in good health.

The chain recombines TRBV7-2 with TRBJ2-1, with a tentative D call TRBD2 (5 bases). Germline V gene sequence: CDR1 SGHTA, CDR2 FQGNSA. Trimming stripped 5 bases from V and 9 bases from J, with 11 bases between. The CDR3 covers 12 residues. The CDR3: CASSLQAGEQFF. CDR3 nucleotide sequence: TGTGCCAGCAGCCTGCAGGCGGGTGAGCAGTTCTTC.

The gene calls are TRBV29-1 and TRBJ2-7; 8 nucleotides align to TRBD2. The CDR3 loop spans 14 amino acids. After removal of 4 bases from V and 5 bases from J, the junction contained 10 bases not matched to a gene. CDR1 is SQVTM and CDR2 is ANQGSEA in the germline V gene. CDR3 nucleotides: TGCAGCGTTGTGAGTGGACTAGCCGGGAACGAGCAGTACTTC. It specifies CSVVSGLAGNEQYF.

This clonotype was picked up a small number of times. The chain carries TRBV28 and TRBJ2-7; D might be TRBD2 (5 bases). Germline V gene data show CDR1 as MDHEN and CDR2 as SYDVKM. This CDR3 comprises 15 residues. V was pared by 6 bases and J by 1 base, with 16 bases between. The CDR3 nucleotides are TGTGCCAGCAGGGTACTAGGCTACTCTTCCTACGAGCAGTACTTC. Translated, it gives CASRVLGYSSYEQYF.

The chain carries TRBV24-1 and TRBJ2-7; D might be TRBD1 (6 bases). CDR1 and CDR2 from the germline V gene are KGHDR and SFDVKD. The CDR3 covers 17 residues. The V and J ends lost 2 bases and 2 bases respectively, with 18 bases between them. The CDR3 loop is CATSDSSRDTSPYEQYF. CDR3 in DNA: TGTGCCACCAGTGATTCGAGCCGGGACACATCCCCCTACGAGCAGTACTTC.

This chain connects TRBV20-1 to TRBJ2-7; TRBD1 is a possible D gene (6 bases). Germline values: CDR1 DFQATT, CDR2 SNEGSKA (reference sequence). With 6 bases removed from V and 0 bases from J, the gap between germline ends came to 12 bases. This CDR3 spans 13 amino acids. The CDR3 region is CSAAPGDSYEQYF. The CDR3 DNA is TGCAGTGCCGCTCCAGGGGACTCCTACGAGCAGTACTTC.

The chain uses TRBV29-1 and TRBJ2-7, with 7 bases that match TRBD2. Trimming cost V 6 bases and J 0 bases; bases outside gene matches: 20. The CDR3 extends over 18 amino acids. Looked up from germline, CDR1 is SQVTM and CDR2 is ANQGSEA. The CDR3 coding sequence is TGCAGCGTAATCGTAGCGGGCGCAAACTCTTTGAGCTCCTACGAGCAGTACTTC. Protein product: CSVIVAGANSLSSYEQYF.

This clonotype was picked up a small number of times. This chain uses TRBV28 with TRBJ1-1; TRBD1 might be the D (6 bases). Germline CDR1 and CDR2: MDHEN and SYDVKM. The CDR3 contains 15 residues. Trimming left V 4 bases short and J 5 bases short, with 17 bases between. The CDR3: CASSSRRGARTEAFF. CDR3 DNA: TGTGCCAGCAGTTCAAGGCGGGGGGCGAGGACTGAAGCTTTCTTT. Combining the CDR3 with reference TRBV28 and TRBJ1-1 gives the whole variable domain DVKVTQSSRYLVKRTGEKVFLECVQDMDHENMFWYRQDPGLGLRLIYFSYDVKMKEKGDIPEGYSVSREKKERFSLILESASTNQTSMYLCASSSRRGARTEAFFGQGTRLTVV.

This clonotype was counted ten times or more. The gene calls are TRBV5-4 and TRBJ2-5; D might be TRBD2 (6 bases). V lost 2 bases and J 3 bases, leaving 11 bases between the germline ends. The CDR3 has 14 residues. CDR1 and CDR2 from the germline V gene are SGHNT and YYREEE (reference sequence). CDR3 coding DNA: TGTGCCAGCAGCTTATTTGCGGGGAAAGAGACCCAGTACTTC. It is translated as CASSLFAGKETQYF.

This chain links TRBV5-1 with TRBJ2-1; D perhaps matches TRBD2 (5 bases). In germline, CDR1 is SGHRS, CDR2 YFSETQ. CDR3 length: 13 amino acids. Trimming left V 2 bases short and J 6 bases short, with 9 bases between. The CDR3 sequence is CASSFTRRNEQFF. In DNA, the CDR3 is TGCGCCAGCAGCTTTACTAGACGCAATGAGCAGTTCTTC.

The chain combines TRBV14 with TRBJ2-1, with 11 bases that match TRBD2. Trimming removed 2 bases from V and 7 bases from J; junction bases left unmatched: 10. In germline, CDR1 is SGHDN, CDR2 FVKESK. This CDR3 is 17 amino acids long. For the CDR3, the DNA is TGTGCCAGCAGCCAAATTAGCGGGGGGGCCTTTCGGAATGAGCAGTTCTTC. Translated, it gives CASSQISGGAFRNEQFF.

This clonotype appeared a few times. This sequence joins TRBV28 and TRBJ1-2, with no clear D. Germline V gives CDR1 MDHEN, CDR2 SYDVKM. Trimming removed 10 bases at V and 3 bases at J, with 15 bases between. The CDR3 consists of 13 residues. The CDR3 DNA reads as TGTGCCACTACCGGAGGGCCGGACTATGGCTACACCTTC. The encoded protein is CATTGGPDYGYTF.

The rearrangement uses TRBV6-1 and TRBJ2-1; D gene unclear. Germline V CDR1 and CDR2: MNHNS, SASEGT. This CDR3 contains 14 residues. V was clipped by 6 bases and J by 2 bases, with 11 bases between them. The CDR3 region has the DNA TGTGCCAGCAGGGCAGATGTACCCTACAATGAGCAGTTCTTC. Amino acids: CASRADVPYNEQFF.

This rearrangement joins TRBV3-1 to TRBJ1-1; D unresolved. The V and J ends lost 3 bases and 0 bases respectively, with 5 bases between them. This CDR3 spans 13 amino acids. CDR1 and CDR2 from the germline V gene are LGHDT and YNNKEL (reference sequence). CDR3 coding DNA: TGTGCCAGCAGCCACAAAATGAACACTGAAGCTTTCTTT. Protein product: CASSHKMNTEAFF.

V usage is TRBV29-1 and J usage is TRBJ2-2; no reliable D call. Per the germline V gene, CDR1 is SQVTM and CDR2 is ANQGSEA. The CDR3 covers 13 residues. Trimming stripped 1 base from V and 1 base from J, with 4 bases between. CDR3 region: CSVEVLNTGELFF. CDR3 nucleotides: TGCAGCGTTGAAGTTTTGAACACCGGGGAGCTGTTTTTT.

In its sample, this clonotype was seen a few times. Here the CDR3 DNA reads TGCGCCAGCAGCCAAGTTAGCGGGACCTTCTACGAGCAGTACTTC. This codes for CASSQVSGTFYEQYF. The genes are TRBV4-1 and TRBJ2-7; 8 bases line up with TRBD2. The germline gives CDR1 MGHRA, CDR2 YSYEKL. Germline trimming cut 1 base from V and 3 bases from J; bases unmatched to any gene: 5. This CDR3 contains 15 residues.

The CDR3 nucleotides are TGTGCCGCCGGGGACTCCACAGATACGCAGTATTTT. It codes for CAAGDSTDTQYF. This chain joins TRBV10-3 and TRBJ2-3; D might be TRBD2 (6 bases). Germline V gene lookup returns CDR1 ENHRY and CDR2 SYGVKD. The CDR3 loop spans 12 amino acids. The ends were cut back, 11 bases at V and 2 bases at J, with 11 bases in the middle.

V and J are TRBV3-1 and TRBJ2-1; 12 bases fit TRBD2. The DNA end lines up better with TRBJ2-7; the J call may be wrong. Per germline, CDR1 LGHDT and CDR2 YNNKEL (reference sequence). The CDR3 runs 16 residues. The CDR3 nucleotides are TGTGCCAGCAGCCAATATGCTAGCGGGAGGGACAATGAGCAGTACTTC. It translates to CASSQYASGRDNEQYF.

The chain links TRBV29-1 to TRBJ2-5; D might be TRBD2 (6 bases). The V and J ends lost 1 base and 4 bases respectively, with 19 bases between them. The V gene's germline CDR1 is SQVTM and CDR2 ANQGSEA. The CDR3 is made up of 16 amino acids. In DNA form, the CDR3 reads TGCAGCGTTGAAGCGCCTACTAGTGGAGGGGCAGAGACCCAGTACTTC. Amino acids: CSVEAPTSGGAETQYF.

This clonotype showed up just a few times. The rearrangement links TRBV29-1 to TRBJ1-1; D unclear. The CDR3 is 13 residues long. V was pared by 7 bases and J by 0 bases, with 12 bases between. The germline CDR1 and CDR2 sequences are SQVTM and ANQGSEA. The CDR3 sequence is CSARPRLNTEAFF. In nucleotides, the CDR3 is TGCAGCGCCCGACCGCGATTGAACACTGAAGCTTTCTTT.

CDR3 sequence: CANALGFNQPQHF. DNA of the CDR3: TGTGCCAACGCCCTGGGATTCAATCAGCCCCAGCATTTT. J is TRBJ1-5 and V is TRBV6-1; D uncertain. Germline V gene lookup returns CDR1 MNHNS and CDR2 SASEGT. V lost 10 bases and J lost 3, with 13 bases in between. The CDR3 runs 13 residues.

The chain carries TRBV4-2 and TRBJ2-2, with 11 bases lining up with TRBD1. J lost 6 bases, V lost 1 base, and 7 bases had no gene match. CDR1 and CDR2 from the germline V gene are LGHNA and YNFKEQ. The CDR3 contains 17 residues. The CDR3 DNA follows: TGTGCCAGCAGCCAAGTCTCTCGGGACAGGGGGGCCGGGGAGCTGTTTTTT. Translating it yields CASSQVSRDRGAGELFF.

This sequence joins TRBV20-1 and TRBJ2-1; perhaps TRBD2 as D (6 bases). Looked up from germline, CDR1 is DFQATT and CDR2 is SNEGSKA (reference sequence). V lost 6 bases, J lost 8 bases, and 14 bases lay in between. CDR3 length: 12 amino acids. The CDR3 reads CSARDSLDEQFF. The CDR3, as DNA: TGCAGTGCCCGGGACTCTCTTGATGAGCAGTTCTTC.

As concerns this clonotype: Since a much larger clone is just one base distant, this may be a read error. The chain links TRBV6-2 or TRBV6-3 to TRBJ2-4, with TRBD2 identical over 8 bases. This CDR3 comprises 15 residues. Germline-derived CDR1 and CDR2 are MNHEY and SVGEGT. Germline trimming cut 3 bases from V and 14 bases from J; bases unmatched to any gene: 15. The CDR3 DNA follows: TGTGCCAGCAGTTATTCCAACCCCCGACTAGCGCCAAAGTACTTC. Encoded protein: CASSYSNPRLAPKYF.

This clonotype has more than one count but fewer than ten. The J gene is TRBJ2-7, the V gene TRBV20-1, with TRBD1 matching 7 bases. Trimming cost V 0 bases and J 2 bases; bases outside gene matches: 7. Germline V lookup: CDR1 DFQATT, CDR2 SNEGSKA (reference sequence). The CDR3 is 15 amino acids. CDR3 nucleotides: TGCAGTGCTAGAGATACAGGGGTACTTACCTACGAGCAGTACTTC. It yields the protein CSARDTGVLTYEQYF.

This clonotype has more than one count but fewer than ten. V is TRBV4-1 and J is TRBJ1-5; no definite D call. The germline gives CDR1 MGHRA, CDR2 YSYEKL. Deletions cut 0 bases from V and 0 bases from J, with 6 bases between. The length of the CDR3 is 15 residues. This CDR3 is CASSQDKYSNQPQHF. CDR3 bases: TGCGCCAGCAGCCAAGACAAATATAGCAATCAGCCCCAGCATTTT.

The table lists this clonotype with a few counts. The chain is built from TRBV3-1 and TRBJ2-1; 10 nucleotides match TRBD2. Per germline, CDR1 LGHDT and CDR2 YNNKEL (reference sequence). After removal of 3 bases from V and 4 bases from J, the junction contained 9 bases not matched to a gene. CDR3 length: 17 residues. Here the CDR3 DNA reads TGTGCCAGCAGCCATGAAGCCACTAGCGGGGTATACAATGAGCAGTTCTTC. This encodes CASSHEATSGVYNEQFF.

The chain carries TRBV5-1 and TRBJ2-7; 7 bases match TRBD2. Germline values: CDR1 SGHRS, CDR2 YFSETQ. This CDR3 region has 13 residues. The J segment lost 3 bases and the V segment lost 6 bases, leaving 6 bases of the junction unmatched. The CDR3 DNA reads TGCGCCAGCAAGCGGGACGGTCACTACGAGCAGTACTTC. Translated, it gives CASKRDGHYEQYF.

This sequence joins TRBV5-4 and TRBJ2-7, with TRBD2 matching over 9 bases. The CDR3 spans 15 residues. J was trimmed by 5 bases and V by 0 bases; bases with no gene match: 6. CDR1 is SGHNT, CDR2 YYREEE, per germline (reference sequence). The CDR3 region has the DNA TGTGCCAGCAGCTTGGGTAGCGGGAGTACTAACGAGCAGTACTTC. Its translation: CASSLGSGSTNEQYF.

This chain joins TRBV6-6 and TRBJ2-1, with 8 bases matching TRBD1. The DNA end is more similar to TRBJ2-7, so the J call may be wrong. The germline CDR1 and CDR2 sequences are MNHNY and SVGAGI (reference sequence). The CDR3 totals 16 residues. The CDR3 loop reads CASSYGGTGSYNEQYF. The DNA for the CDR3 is TGTGCCAGCAGTTACGGTGGGACAGGCTCCTACAATGAGCAGTACTTC.

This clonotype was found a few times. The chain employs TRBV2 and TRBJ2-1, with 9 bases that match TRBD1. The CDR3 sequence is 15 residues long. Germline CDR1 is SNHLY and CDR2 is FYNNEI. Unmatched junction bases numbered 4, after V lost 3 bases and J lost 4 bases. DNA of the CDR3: TGTGCCAGCAGTGAGGGACAGGGTTTTTACAATGAGCAGTTCTTC. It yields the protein CASSEGQGFYNEQFF.

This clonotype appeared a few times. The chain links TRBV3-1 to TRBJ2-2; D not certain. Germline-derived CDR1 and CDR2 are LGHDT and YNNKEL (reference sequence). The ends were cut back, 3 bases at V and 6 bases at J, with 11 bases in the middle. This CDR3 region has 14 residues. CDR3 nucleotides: TGTGCCAGCAGCCATAACGTTGTAGCCGGGGAGCTGTTTTTT. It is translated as CASSHNVVAGELFF. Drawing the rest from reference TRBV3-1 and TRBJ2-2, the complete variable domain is DTAVSQTPKYLVTQMGNDKSIKCEQNLGHDTMYWYKQDSKKFLKIMFSYNNKELIINETVPNRFSPKSPDKAHLNLHINSLELGDSAVYFCASSHNVVAGELFFGEGSRLTVL.

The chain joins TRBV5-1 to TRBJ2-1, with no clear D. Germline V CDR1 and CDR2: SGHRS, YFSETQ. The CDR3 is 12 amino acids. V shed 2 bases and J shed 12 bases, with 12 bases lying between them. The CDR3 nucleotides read TGCGCCAGCAGCTTCCGGCGGCGGAGGCAGTTCTTC. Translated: CASSFRRRRQFF.